This entry features one T cell receptor (beta chain) sequence. The sample comes from a study of a mutant IDH1 vaccine in newly diagnosed glioma. Generated by immunoSEQ multiplex PCR, the TCRdb table keeps only in-frame clones and is missing some. In the table there are about 54,000 clones, approximately 81% of which are singletons. Described time point: baseline, week 1 (first vaccination visit). The treatment was: pre-vaccination baseline after standard-of-care therapy. V lost 3 bases, J lost 3 bases, and 7 bases stayed unmatched. CDR1 and CDR2 (germline): LGHNA, YSLEER. The length of the CDR3 is 15 residues.

The source is a young man with glioma. The rearrangement links TRBV4-3 to TRBJ1-2; TRBD1 matches 7 bases. The specimen comprised PBMCs, sampled from a glioma patient treated with radiotherapy, temozolomide or both. CDR3 in amino acids: CASSQGQIRHYGYTF. CDR3 in DNA: TGCGCCAGCAGCCAGGGACAGATTCGTCACTATGGCTACACCTTC.